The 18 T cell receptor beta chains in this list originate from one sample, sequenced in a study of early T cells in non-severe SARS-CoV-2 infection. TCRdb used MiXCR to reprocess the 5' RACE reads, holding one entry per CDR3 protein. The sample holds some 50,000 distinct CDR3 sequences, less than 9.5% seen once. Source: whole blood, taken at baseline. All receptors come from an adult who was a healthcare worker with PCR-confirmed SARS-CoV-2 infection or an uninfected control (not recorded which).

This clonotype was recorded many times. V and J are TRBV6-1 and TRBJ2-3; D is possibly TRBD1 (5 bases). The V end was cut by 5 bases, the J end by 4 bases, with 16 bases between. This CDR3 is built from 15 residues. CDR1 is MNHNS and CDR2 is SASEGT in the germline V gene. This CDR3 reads CASSPGQVAADTQYF. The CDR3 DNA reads TGTGCCAGCAGTCCCGGACAAGTTGCAGCAGATACGCAGTATTTT.

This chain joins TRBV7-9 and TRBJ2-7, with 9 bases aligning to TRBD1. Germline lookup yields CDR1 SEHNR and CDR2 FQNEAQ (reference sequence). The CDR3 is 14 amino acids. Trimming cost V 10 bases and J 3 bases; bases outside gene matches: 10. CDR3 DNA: TGTGCCACTAAAGGGGGGACAGGGATCTACGAGCAGTACTTC. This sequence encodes CATKGGTGIYEQYF.

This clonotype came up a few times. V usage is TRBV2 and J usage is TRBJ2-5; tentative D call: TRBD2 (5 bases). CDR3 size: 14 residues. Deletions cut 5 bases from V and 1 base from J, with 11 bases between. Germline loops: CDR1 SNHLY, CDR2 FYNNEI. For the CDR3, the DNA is TGTGCCAGCAGTAGAGGGAGTGTCCAAGAGACCCAGTACTTC. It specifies CASSRGSVQETQYF.

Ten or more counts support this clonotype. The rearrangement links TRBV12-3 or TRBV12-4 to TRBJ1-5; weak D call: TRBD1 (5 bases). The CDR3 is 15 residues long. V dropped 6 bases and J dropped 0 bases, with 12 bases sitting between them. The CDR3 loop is CASSPTGGSNQPQHF. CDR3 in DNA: TGTGCCAGCAGCCCAACGGGGGGTAGCAATCAGCCCCAGCATTTT.

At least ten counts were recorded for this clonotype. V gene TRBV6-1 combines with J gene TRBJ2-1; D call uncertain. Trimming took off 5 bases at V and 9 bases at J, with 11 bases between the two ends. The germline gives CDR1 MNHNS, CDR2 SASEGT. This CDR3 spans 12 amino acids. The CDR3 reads CASSPPRAEQFF. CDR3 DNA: TGTGCCAGCAGTCCCCCCCGTGCTGAGCAGTTCTTC.

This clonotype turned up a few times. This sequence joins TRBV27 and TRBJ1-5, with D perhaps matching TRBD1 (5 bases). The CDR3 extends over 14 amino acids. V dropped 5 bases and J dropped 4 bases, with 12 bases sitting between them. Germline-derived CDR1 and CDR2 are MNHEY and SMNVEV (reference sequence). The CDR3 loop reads CASSLGGMNQPQHF. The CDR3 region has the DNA TGTGCCAGCAGTCTCGGGGGAATGAATCAGCCCCAGCATTTT.

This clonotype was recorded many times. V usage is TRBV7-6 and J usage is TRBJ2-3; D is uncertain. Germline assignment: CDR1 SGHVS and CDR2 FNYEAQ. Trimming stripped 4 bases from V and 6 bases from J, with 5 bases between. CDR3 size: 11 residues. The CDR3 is CASSSHDTQYF. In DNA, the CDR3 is TGTGCCAGCAGCTCCCATGATACGCAGTATTTT.

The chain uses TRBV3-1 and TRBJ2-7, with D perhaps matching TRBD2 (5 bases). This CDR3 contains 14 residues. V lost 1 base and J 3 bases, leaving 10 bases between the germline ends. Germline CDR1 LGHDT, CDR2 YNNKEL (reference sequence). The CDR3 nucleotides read TGTGCCAGCAGCCAAGGAGGGCGGTTCTACGAGCAGTACTTC. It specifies CASSQGGRFYEQYF.

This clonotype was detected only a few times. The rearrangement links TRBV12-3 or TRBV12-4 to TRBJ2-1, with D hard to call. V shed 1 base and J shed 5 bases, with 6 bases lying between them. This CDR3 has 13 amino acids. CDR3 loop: CASSLVLNNEQFF. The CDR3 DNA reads TGTGCCAGCAGTTTAGTCTTGAACAATGAGCAGTTCTTC.

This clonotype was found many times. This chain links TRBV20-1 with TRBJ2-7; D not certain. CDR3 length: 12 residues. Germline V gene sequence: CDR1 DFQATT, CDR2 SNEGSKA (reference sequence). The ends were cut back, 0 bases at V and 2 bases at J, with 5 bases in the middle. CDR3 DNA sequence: TGCAGTGCTAGAGACCTTACCTACGAGCAGTACTTC. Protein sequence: CSARDLTYEQYF.

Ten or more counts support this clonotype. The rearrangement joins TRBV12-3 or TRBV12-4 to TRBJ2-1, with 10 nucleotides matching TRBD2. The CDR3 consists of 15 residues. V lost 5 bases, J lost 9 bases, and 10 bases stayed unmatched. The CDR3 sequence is CASSPSSGGLFEQFF. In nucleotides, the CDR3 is TGTGCCAGCAGTCCATCTAGCGGGGGCCTCTTTGAGCAGTTCTTC.

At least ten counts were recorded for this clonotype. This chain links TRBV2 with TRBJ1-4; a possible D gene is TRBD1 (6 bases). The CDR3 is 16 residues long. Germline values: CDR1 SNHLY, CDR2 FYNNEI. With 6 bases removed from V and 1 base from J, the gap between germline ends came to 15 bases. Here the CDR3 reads CASRARQVGTNEKLFF. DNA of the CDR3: TGTGCCAGCAGAGCCCGACAGGTGGGAACTAATGAAAAACTGTTTTTT.

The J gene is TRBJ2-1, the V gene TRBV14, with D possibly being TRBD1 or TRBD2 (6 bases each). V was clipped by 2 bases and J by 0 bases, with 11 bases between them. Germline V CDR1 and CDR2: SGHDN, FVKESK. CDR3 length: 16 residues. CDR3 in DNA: TGTGCCAGCAGCCAAATAGGGGGGCGCTCCTACAATGAGCAGTTCTTC. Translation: CASSQIGGRSYNEQFF.

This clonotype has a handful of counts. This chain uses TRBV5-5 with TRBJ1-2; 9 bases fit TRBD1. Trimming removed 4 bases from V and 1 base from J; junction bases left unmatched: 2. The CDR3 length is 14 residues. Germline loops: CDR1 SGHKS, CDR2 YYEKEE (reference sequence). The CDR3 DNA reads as TGTGCCAGCAGCGGGGGACAGGGTAACTATGGCTACACCTTC. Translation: CASSGGQGNYGYTF.

CDR3 in DNA: TGTGCCACCAGTGGGACCAGGGCTAGCGGGAGGGGAGAGACCCAGTACTTC. Translation: CATSGTRASGRGETQYF. This chain links TRBV24-1 with TRBJ2-5, with 12 positions matching TRBD2. From germline, CDR1 is KGHDR and CDR2 SFDVKD. The CDR3 loop spans 17 amino acids. V shed 5 bases, J shed 4 bases, and the junction held 10 bases outside the gene matches.

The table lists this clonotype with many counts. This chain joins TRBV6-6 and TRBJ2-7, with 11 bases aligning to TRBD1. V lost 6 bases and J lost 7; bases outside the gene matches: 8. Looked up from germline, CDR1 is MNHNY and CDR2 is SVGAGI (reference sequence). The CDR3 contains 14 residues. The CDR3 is CASRDPGQGGEQYF. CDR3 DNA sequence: TGTGCCAGCAGAGATCCGGGACAGGGGGGAGAGCAGTACTTC.

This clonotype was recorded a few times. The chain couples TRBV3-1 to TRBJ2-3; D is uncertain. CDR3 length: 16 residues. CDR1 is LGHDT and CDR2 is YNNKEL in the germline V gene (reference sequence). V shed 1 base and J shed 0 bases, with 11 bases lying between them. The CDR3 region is CASSQGLGASTDTQYF. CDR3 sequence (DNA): TGTGCCAGCAGCCAAGGTCTTGGTGCTAGCACAGATACGCAGTATTTT.

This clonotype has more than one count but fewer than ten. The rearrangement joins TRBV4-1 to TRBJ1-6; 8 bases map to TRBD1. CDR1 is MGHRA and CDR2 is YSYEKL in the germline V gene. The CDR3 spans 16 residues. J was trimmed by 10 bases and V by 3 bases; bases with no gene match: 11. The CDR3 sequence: CASSQPRQGLGSPLHF. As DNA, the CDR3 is TGCGCCAGCAGCCAGCCTCGACAGGGGCTAGGGTCACCCCTCCACTTT.